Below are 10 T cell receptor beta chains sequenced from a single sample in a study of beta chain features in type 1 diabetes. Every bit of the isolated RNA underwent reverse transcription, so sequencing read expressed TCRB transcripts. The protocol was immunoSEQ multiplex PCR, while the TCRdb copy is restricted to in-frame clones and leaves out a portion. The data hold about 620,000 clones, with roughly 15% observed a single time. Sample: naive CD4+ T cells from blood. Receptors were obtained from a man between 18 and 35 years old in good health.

CDR3 coding DNA: TGCGCCAGCAGTCAATATCAGGGGGTAGCGGCGTTATCTGGGGCCAACGTCCTGACTTTC. Residues: CASSQYQGVAALSGANVLTF. V usage is TRBV23-1 and J usage is TRBJ2-6; D possibly corresponds to TRBD1 (7 bases). TRBV23-1 is an open reading frame whose function is uncertain. V shed 1 base and J shed 1 base, with 20 bases lying between them. The CDR3 is made up of 20 amino acids.

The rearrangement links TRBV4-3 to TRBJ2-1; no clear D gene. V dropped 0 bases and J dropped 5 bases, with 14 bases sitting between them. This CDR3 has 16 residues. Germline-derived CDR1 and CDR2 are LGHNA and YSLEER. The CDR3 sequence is CASSQDGTFADNEQFF. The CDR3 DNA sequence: TGCGCCAGCAGCCAAGATGGTACTTTCGCGGACAATGAGCAGTTCTTC.

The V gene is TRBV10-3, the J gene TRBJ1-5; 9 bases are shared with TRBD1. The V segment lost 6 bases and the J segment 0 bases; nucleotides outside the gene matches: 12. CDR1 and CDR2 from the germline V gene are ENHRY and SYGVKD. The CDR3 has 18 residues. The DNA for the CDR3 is TGTGCCATCAGCAAAACGGGACAGGGTTATGATAGCAATCAGCCCCAGCATTTT. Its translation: CAISKTGQGYDSNQPQHF.

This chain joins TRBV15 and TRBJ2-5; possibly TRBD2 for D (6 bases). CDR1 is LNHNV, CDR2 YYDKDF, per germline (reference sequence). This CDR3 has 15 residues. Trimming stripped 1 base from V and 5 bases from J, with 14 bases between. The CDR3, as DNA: TGTGCCACCAGCAGAGGCTACCGGGGGAGGGAGACCCAGTACTTC. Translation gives CATSRGYRGRETQYF. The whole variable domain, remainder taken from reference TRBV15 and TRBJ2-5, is DAMVIQNPRYQVTQFGKPVTLSCSQTLNHNVMYWYQQKSSQAPKLLFHYYDKDFNNEADTPDNFQSRRPNTSFCFLDIRSPGLGDTAMYLCATSRGYRGRETQYFGPGTRLLVL.

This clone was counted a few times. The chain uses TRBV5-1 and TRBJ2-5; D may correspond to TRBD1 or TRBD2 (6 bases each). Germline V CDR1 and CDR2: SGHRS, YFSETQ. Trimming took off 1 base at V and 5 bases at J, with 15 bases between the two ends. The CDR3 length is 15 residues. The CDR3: CASSLNGGARETQYF. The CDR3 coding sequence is TGCGCCAGCAGCTTGAACGGGGGCGCGAGGGAGACCCAGTACTTC.

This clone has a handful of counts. Here the CDR3 reads CASSSSGTGDGYTF. The CDR3 nucleotides read TGTGCCAGCAGTTCTTCCGGGACAGGGGACGGCTACACCTTC. V is TRBV28 and J is TRBJ1-2, with 10 bases identical to TRBD1. The CDR3 covers 14 residues. Germline V CDR1 and CDR2: MDHEN, SYDVKM. J was trimmed by 8 bases and V by 4 bases; bases with no gene match: 7.

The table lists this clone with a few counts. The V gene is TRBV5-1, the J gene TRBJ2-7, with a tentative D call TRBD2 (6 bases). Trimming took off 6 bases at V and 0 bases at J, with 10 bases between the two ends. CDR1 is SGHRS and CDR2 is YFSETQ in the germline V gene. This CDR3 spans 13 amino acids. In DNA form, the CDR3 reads TGCGCCAGCAAATCCGGGAGCTCCTACGAGCAGTACTTC. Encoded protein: CASKSGSSYEQYF.

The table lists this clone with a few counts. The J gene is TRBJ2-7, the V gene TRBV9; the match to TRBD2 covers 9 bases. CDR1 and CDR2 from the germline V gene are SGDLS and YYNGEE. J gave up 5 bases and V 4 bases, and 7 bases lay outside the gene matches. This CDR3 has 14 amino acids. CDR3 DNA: TGTGCCAGCAGCCGAGCGGGAGGTGTCCACGAGCAGTACTTC. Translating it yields CASSRAGGVHEQYF.

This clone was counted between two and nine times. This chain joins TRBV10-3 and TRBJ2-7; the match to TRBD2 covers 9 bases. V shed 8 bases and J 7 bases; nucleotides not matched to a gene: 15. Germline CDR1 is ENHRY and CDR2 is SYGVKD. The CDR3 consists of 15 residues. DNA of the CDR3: TGTGCCATCGGAGTGTCAGGACTAGCGACGGGGGAGCAGTACTTC. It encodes CAIGVSGLATGEQYF.

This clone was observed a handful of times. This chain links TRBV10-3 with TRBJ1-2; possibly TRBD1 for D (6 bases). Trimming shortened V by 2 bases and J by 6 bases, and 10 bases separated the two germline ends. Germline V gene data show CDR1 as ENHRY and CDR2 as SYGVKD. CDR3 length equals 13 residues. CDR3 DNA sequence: TGTGCCATCAGTGAGGCAGGGGCGAATGGCTACACCTTC. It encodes CAISEAGANGYTF.